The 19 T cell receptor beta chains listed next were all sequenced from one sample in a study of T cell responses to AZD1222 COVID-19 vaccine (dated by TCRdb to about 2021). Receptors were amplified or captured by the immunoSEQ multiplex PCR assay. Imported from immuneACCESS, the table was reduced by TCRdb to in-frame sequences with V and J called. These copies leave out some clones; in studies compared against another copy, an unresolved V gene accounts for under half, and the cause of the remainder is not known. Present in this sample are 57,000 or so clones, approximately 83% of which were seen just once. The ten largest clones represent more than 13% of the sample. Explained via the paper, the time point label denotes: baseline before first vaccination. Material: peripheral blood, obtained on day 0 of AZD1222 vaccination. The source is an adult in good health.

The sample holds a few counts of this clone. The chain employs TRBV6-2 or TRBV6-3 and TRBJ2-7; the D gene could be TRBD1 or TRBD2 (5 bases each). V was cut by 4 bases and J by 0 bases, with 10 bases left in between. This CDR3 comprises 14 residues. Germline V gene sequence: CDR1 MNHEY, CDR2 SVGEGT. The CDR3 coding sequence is TGTGCCAGCAGTTTCGGGACCTACTCCTACGAGCAGTACTTC. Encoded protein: CASSFGTYSYEQYF.

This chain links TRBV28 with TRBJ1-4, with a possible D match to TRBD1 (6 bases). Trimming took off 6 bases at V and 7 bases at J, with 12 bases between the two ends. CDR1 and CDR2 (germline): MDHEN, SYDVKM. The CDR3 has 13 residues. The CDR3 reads CASSSGAGEKLFF. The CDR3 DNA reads TGTGCCAGCAGCTCAGGGGCGGGTGAAAAACTGTTTTTT.

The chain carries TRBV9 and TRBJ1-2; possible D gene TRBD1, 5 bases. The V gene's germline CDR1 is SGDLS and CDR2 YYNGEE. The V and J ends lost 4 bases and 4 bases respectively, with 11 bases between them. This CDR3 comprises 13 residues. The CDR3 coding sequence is TGTGCCAGCAGCTCGTCAGGGCTCTATGGCTACACCTTC. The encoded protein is CASSSSGLYGYTF. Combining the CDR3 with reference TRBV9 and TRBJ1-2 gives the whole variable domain DSGVTQTPKHLITATGQRVTLRCSPRSGDLSVYWYQQSLDQGLQFLIQYYNGEERAKGNILERFSAQQFPDLHSELNLSSLELGDSALYFCASSSSGLYGYTFGSGTRLTVV.

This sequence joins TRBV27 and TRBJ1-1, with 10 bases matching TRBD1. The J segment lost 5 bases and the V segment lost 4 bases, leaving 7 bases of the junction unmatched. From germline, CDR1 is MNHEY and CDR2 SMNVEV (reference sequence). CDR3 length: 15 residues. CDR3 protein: CASSYTGTGVTEAFF. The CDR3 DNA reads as TGTGCCAGCAGTTATACCGGGACAGGGGTAACTGAAGCTTTCTTT.

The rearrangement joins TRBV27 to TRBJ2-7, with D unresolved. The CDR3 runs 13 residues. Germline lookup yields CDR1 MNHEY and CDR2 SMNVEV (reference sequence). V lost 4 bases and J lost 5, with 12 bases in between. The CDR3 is CASSSVTVDEQYF. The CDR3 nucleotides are TGTGCCAGCAGTTCGGTTACAGTAGACGAGCAGTACTTC.

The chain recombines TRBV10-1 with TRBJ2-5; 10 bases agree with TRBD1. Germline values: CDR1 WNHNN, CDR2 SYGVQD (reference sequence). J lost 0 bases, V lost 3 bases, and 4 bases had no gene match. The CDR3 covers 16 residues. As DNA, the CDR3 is TGCGCCAGCAGTGATGGGACAGGGGCGGACCAAGAGACCCAGTACTTC. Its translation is CASSDGTGADQETQYF.

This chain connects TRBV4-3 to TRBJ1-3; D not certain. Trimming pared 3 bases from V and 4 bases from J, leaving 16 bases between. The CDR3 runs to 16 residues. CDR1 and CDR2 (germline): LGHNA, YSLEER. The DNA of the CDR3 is TGCGCCAGCAGCCAGAACGTCGGGGATGTGGGAAACACCATATATTTT. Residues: CASSQNVGDVGNTIYF.

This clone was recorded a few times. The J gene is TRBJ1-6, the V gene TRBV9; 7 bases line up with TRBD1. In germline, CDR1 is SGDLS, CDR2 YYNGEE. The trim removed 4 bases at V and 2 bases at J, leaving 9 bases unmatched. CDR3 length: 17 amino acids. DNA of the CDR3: TGTGCCAGCAGCCCGTCCGACAGGGCGGCCTATAATTCACCCCTCCACTTT. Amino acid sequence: CASSPSDRAAYNSPLHF.

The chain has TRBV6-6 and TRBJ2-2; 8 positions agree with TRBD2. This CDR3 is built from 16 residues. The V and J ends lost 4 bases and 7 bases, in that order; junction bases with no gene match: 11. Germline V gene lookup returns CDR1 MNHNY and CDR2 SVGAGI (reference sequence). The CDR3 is CASSSLQAGGGGELFF. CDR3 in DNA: TGTGCCAGCAGTTCCCTCCAGGCGGGGGGAGGCGGGGAGCTGTTTTTT.

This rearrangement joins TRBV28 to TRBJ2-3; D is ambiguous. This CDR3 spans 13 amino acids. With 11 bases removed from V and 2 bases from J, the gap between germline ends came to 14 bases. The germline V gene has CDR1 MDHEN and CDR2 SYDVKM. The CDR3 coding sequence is TGTGCCCTAGGGATTAGGGCCACAGATACGCAGTATTTT. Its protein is CALGIRATDTQYF.

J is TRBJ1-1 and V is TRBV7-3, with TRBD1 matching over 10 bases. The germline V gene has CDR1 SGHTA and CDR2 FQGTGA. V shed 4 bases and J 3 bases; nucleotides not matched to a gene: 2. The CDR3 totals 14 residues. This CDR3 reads CASSSGQGDTEAFF. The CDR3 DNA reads TGTGCCAGCAGCTCTGGACAGGGGGACACTGAAGCTTTCTTT.

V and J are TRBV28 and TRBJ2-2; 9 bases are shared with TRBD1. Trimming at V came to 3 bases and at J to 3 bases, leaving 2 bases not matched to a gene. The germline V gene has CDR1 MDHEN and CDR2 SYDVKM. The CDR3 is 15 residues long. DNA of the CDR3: TGTGCCAGCAGTTTGGGACAGGGAGACACCGGGGAGCTGTTTTTT. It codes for CASSLGQGDTGELFF.

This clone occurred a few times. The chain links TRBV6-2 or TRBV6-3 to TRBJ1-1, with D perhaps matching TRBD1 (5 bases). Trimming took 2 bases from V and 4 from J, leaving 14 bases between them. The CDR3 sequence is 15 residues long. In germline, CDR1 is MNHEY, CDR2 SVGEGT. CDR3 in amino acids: CASSYTGAGSTEAFF. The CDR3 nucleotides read TGTGCCAGCAGTTACACCGGGGCTGGTAGCACTGAAGCTTTCTTT.

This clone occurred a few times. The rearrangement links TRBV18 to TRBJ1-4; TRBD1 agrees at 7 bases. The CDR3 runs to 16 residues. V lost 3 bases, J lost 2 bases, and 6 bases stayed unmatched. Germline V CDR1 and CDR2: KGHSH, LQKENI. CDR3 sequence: CASSPSQQGTNEKLFF. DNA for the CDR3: TGTGCCAGCTCACCGTCTCAACAGGGGACTAATGAAAAACTGTTTTTT.

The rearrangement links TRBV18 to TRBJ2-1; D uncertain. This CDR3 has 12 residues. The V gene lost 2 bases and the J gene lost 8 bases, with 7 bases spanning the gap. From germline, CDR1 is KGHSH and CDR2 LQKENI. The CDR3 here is CASSPYEDEQFF. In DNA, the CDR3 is TGTGCCAGCTCACCATATGAGGATGAGCAGTTCTTC.

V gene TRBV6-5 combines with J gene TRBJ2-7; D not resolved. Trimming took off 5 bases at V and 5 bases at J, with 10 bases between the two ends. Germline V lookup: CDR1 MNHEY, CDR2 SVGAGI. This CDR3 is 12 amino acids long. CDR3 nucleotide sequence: TGTGCCAGCAGTCCTCTAAACCACGAGCAGTACTTC. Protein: CASSPLNHEQYF.

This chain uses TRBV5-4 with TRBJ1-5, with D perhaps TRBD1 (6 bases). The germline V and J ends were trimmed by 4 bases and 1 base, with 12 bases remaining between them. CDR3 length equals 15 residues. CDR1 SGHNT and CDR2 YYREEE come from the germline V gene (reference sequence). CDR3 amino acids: CASSPGGESNQPQHF. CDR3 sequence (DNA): TGTGCCAGCAGCCCGGGGGGCGAAAGCAATCAGCCCCAGCATTTT.

The DNA of the CDR3 is TGTGCCAGCCACCCGGGTTCGAGGGAGACCCAGTACTTC. Translated: CASHPGSRETQYF. The chain couples TRBV18 to TRBJ2-5, with D uncertain. The CDR3 spans 13 residues. Per germline, CDR1 KGHSH and CDR2 LQKENI. Trimming took off 8 bases at V and 5 bases at J, with 15 bases between the two ends. The full variable domain, with the rest looked up from reference TRBV18 and TRBJ2-5, is NAGVMQNPRHLVRRRGQEARLRCSPMKGHSHVYWYRQLPEEGLKFMVYLQKENIIDESGMPKERFSAEFPKEGPSILRIQQVVRGDSAAYFCASHPGSRETQYFGPGTRLLVL.

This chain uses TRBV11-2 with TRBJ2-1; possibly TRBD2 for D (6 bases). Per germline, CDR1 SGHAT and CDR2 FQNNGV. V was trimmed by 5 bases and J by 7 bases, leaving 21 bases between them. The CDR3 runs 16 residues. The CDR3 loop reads CASSARELLAGNEQFF. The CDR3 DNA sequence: TGTGCCAGCAGCGCCAGGGAGCTACTGGCGGGGAATGAGCAGTTCTTC.